This T cell receptor beta chain appears in the sequencing data of a study of T cell responses to AZD1222 COVID-19 vaccine. The V gene lost 5 bases and the J gene lost 9 bases, with 11 bases spanning the gap. CDR1 and CDR2 (germline): SEHNR, FQNEAQ (reference sequence). There are 11 residues in the CDR3. Here immunoSEQ multiplex PCR was the method, and the copy in TCRdb shows in-frame clones only, minus some. The sample has 110,000 to 150,000 clones, 92% seen once. Here the sequenced sample was peripheral blood, taken 28 days after the second AZD1222 dose. The clonotype was recovered from an adult who received the AZD1222 COVID-19 vaccine. This sequence joins TRBV7-9 and TRBJ2-7, with D unresolved. CDR3 nucleotide sequence: TGTGCCAGCAGCGTTGAACGAGGGCAGTACTTC. It is translated as CASSVERGQYF.